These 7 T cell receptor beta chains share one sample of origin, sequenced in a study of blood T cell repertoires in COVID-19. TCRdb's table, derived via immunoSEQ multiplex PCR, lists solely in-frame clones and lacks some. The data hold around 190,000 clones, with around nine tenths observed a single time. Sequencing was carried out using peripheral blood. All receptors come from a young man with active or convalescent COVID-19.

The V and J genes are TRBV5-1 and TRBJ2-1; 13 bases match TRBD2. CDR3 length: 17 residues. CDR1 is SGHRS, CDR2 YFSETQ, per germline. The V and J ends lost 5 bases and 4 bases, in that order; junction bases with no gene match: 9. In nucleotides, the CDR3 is TGCGCCAGCAGATTAGGACTAGCGGGAGCGGGATACAATGAGCAGTTCTTC. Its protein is CASRLGLAGAGYNEQFF.

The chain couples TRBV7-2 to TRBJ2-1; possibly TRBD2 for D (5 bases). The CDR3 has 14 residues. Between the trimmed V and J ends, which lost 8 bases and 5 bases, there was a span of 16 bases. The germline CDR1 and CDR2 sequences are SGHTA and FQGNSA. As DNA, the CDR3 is TGTGCCAGCGCAGTCGGGATAGGACACAATGAGCAGTTCTTC. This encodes CASAVGIGHNEQFF.

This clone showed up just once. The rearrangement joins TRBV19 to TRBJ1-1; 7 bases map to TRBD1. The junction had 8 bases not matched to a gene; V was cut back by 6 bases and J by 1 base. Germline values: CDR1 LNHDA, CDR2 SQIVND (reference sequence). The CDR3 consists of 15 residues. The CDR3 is CASRQNRGQNTEAFF. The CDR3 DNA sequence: TGTGCCAGTAGACAAAACAGGGGACAGAACACTGAAGCTTTCTTT.

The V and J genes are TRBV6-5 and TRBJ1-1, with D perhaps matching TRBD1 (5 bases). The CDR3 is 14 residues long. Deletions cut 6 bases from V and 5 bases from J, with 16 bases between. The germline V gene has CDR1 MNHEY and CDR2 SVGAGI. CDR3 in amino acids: CASSRRGGRTEAFF. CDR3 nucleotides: TGTGCCAGCAGCCGCCGCGGGGGACGGACTGAAGCTTTCTTT.

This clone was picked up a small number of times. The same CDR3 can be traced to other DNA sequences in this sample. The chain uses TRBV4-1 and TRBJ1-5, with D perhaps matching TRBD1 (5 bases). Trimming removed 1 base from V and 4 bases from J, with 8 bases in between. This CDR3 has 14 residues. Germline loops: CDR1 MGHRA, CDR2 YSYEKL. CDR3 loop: CASSQVGGNQPQHF. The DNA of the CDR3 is TGCGCCAGCAGCCAAGTGGGGGGGAATCAGCCCCAGCATTTT.

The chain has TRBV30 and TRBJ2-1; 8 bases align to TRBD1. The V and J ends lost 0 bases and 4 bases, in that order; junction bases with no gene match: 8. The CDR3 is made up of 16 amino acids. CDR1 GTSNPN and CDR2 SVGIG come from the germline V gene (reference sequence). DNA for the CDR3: TGTGCCTGGAGTGTACTCGGTCAGGGGGCTTACAATGAGCAGTTCTTC. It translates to CAWSVLGQGAYNEQFF.

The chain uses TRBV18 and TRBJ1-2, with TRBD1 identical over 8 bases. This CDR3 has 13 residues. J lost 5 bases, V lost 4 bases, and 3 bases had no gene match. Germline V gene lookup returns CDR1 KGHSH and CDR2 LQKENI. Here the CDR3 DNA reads TGTGCCAGCTCACAGGACAGGGAATATGGCTACACCTTC. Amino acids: CASSQDREYGYTF.